Described below is a single TCR beta chain sequence and its context. The antigen is not known. This sample was taken from a study of T-cell memory formation after mild COVID-19. As for the study in general: In these data, TCR clusters were largely donor specific. General study findings and limits: Pre-infection memory carried some responding clones, suggesting that cross-reactive memory joined. CD4/CD8 balance held among clones contracting day 15 to 85, and later expanders leaned CD4+.

The CDR3 totals 14 residues. Trimming cost V 3 bases and J 7 bases, with 19 bases left between them. Germline-derived CDR1 and CDR2 are DFQATT and SNEGSKA (reference sequence). TCR alpha and TCR beta cDNA libraries carrying sample barcodes and UMIs were produced by 5'RACE using constant-segment primers. TCRdb re-analysed the 5' RACE reads in MiXCR, keeping a single row per CDR3 protein. The sample includes 85,000 to 120,000 distinct CDR3 sequences, approximately 13% of them seen just once. The chain carries TRBV20-1 and TRBJ2-7; D is possibly TRBD1 or TRBD2 (5 bases each). This TCR derives from an adult woman who had mild COVID-19 (a few samples of this study predate the infection). Cell type and time point are not known. The specimen was PBMCs or a T cell subset sorted from them (not recorded which). DNA of the CDR3: TGCAGTGCTAGTGCCGGGACGGACCTAGGGGAGCAGTACTTC. This translates into CSASAGTDLGEQYF.